This T cell receptor beta chain comes out of a study of metastatic and nonmetastatic thyroid tumors. For the study at large: Repertoires of blood and of tissue (tumor or nodule) from malignant and benign thyroid patients were compared.

The CDR3 consists of 15 residues. Between the trimmed V and J ends, which lost 5 bases and 6 bases, there was a span of 16 bases. Germline V gene sequence: CDR1 SGHTA, CDR2 FQGTGA. No treatment of any kind had been given to any patient before thyroid surgery. In the original analysis: The study took CDR3 differences across clinicopathological groups and made a distant-metastasis classifier for papillary thyroid cancer from them. TCRdb reassembled clones from the PCR reads with MiXCR. The V and J calls, along with clone size, are taken from TCRdb and not from the paper's own processing. The sample yields over 20,000 clones, 28% seen once. Whole-study results and caveats: In both blood and tumor samples, TCR beta diversity was reported significantly higher for malignant than benign nodules.

A remark on this clone: Its specificity is not known.

Sequencing was performed on tumor tissue. The chain carries TRBV7-3 and TRBJ2-2; possibly TRBD1 or TRBD2 for D (5 bases each). This sequence was found in a male donor with papillary thyroid cancer or a benign thyroid nodule (not recorded which). Some clones in this sample may be carry-over from other donors' samples. For the CDR3, the DNA is TGTGCCAGCAGCAGGGACGCCCAGAGGTCCGGGGAGCTGTTTTTT. This gives the protein CASSRDAQRSGELFF.